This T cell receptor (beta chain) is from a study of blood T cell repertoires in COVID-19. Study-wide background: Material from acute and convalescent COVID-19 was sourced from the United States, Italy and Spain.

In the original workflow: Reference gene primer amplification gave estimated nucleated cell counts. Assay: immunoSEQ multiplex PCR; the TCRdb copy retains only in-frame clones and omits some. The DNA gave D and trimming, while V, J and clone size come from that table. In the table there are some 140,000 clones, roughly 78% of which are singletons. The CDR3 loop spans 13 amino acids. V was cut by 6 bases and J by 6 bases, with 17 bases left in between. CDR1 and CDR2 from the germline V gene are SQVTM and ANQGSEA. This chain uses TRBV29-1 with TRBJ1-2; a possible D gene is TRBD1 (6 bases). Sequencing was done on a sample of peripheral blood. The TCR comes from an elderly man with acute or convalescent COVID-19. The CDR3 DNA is TGCAGCGTCGACAGGCCTGAGGCAGATGGCTACACCTTC. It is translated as CSVDRPEADGYTF.